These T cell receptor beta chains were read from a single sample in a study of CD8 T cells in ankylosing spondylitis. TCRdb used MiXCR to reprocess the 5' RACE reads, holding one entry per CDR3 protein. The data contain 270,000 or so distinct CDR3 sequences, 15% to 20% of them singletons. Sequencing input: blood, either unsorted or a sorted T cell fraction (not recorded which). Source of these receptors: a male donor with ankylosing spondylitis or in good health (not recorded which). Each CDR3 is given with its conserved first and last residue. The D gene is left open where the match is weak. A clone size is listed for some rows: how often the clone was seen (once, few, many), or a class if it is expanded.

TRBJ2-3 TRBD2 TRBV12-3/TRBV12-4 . CASTSGATSTDTQYF TGTGCCAGCACAAGCGGGGCCACTAGCACAGATACGCAGTATTTT
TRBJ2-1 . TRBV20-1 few CSASRSGDEQFF TGCAGTGCTAGCCGCTCAGGCGATGAGCAGTTCTTC
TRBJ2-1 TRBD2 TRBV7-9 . CASSWASGNNEQFF TGTGCCAGCAGCTGGGCTAGCGGGAACAATGAGCAGTTCTTC
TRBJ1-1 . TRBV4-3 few CASSPSYRQKNTEAFF TGCGCCAGCAGCCCGTCATATAGGCAGAAGAACACTGAAGCTTTCTTT
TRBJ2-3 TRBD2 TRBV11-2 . CASSSPSGLVPDTQYF TGTGCCAGCAGCTCCCCTAGCGGGCTTGTCCCAGATACGCAGTATTTT
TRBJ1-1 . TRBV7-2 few CASSLGPPTGNTEAFF TGTGCCAGCAGCTTAGGACCGCCGACAGGGAACACTGAAGCTTTCTTT
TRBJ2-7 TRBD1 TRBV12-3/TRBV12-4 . CASTPDRDYEQYF TGTGCCAGCACCCCCGACAGGGACTACGAGCAGTACTTC
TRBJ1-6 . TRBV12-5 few CANTVVTRNSPLHF TGTGCTAATACGGTAGTGACAAGGAATTCACCCCTCCACTTT
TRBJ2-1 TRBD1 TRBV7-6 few CASSSPTGGFNEQFF TGTGCCAGCAGCTCCCCCACAGGGGGCTTTAATGAGCAGTTCTTC
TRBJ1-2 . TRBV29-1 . CSVDLGQGNYGYTF TGCAGCGTTGATCTCGGGCAGGGGAACTATGGCTACACCTTC
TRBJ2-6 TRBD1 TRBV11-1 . CASSGAGQGASGANVLTF TGTGCCAGCAGCGGAGCTGGACAGGGGGCGTCTGGGGCCAACGTCCTGACTTTC
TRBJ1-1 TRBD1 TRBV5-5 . CASSFSGTGNTEAFF TGTGCCAGCAGCTTCTCCGGGACAGGGAACACTGAAGCTTTCTTT
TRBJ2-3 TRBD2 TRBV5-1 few CASSFALAGVSDTQYF TGCGCCAGCAGCTTCGCACTAGCGGGAGTTTCAGATACGCAGTATTTT
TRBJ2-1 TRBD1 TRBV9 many CASSSITRGRTGGNEQFF TGTGCCAGCAGCTCGATCACGCGGGGAAGGACAGGGGGGAATGAGCAGTTCTTC
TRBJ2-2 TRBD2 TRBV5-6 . CASRKRAGVRGTGELFF TGTGCCAGCAGGAAAAGAGCGGGAGTCCGGGGCACCGGGGAGCTGTTTTTT
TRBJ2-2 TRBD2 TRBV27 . CASSLGLAGGGGELFF TGTGCCAGCAGTTTAGGTCTAGCGGGAGGAGGCGGGGAGCTGTTTTTT
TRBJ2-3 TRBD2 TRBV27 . CASSLSNLAGGPINTDTQYF TGTGCCAGCAGTTTATCGAATCTAGCGGGAGGGCCAATTAACACAGATACGCAGTATTTT
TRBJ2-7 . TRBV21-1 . CASSKRPQNSYEQYF TGTGCCAGCAGCAAACGTCCTCAAAACTCCTACGAGCAGTACTTC